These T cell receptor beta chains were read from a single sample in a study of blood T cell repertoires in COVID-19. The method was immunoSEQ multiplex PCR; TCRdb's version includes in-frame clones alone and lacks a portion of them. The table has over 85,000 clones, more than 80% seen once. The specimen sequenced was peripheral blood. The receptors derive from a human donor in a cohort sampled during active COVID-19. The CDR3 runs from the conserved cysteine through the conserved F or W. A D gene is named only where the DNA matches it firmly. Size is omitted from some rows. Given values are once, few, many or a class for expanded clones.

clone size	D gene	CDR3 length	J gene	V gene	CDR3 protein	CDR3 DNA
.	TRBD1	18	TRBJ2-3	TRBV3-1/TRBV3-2	CASSQRATGTGRGDTQYF	TGTGCCAGCAGTCAGCGGGCCACCGGGACAGGCCGTGGAGATACGCAGTATTTT
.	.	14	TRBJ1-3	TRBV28	CASILQGSGNTIYF	TGTGCCAGCATCCTACAGGGATCTGGAAACACCATATATTTT
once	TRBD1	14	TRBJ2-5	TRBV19	CASSINRGQETQYF	TGTGCCAGTAGTATCAACAGGGGTCAAGAGACCCAGTACTTC
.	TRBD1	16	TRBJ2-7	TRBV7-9	CASSLGNRDRPLEQYF	TGTGCCAGCAGCTTAGGAAATCGGGACAGGCCACTCGAGCAGTACTTC
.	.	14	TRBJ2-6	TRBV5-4	CASRLALGANVLTF	TGTGCCAGCAGGCTAGCGTTGGGGGCCAACGTCCTGACTTTC
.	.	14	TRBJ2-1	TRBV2	CASNRATAYNEQFF	TGTGCCAGCAACAGGGCTACAGCCTACAATGAGCAGTTCTTC
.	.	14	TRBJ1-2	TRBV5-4	CASSFGGAGYGYTF	TGTGCCAGCAGCTTCGGGGGGGCGGGCTATGGCTACACCTTC
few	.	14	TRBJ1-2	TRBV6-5	CASSWQGPSYGYTF	TGTGCCAGCAGCTGGCAGGGGCCCTCCTATGGCTACACCTTC
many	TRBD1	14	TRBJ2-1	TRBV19	CASRRQGAGNEQFF	TGTGCCAGTAGACGACAGGGGGCTGGAAATGAGCAGTTCTTC
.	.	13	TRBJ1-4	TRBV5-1	CASSLGGGEKLFF	TGCGCCAGCAGCTTGGGCGGGGGTGAAAAACTGTTTTTT
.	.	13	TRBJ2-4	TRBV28	CASSLPAKNIQYF	TGTGCCAGCAGTCTTCCAGCCAAAAACATTCAGTACTTC
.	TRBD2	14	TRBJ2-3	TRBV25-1	CASSVAGGQDTQYF	TGTGCCAGCAGTGTGGCGGGGGGGCAAGATACGCAGTATTTT
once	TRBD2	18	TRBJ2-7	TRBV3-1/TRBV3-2	CASSPGTSGGWSSYEQYF	TGTGCCAGCAGCCCCGGGACTAGCGGGGGCTGGAGCTCCTACGAGCAGTACTTC
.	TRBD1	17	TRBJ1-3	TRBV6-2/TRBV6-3	CASSLYQGARTGNTIYF	TGTGCCAGCAGTTTGTACCAGGGGGCGAGGACTGGAAACACCATATATTTT
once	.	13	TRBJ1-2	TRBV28	CASTSLGYYGYTF	TGTGCCAGCACCTCCCTCGGGTACTATGGCTACACCTTC
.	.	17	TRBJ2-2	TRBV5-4	CASSLAQRQSNTGELFF	TGTGCCAGCAGCTTGGCCCAACGACAATCGAACACCGGGGAGCTGTTTTTT
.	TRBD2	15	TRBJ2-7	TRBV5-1	CASSLAGRENYEQYF	TGCGCCAGCAGCTTGGCGGGGCGGGAGAACTACGAGCAGTACTTC
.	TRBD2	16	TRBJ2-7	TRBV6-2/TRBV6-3	CASSTPSSGGRYEQYF	TGTGCCAGCAGTACACCAAGTAGCGGGGGAAGATACGAGCAGTACTTC
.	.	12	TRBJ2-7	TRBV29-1	CSAPRVRYEQYF	TGCAGCGCCCCACGGGTAAGGTACGAGCAGTACTTC
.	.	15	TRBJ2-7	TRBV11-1	CASSLSYSPTYEQYF	TGTGCCAGCAGCTTAAGTTACTCACCTACCTACGAGCAGTACTTC
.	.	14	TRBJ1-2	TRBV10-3	CAISESAVGYGYTF	TGTGCCATCAGTGAGTCTGCGGTGGGCTATGGCTACACCTTC
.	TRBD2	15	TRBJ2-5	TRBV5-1	CASSETPGGPETQYF	TGCGCCAGCAGCGAAACTCCGGGGGGGCCTGAGACCCAGTACTTC
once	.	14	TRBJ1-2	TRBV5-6	CASSLSRELYGYTF	TGTGCCAGCAGCTTGTCGAGGGAACTCTATGGCTACACCTTC
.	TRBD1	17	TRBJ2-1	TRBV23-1	CASSQADRVGRVHEQFF	TGCGCCAGCAGTCAAGCCGACAGGGTAGGGAGAGTCCATGAGCAGTTCTTC
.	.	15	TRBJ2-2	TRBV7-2	CASSPNVASTGELFF	TGTGCCAGCAGCCCCAACGTAGCGAGCACCGGGGAGCTGTTTTTT
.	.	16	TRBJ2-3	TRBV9	CASSAETDSPTDTQYF	TGTGCCAGCAGCGCGGAAACCGACAGTCCCACAGATACGCAGTATTTT
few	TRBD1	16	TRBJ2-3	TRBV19	CASSIAGQGYTDTQYF	TGTGCCAGTAGTATAGCTGGACAGGGGTACACAGATACGCAGTATTTT
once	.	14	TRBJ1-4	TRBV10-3	CAISGYSFNEKLFF	TGTGCCATCAGTGGGTACAGCTTTAATGAAAAACTGTTTTTT
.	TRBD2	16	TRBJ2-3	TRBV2	CASSGTSGYRTDTQYF	TGTGCCAGCAGCGGGACTAGCGGGTACCGCACAGATACGCAGTATTTT
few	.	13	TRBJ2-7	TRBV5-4	CASSSALGGEQYF	TGTGCCAGCAGCTCGGCCCTAGGGGGCGAGCAGTACTTC
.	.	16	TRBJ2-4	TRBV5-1	CASSLDGGPAKNIQYF	TGCGCCAGCAGCTTGGATGGGGGCCCTGCCAAAAACATTCAGTACTTC
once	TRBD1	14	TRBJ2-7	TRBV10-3	CAISEPDRSYEQYF	TGTGCCATCAGTGAGCCGGACAGGTCCTACGAGCAGTACTTC
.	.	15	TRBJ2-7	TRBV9	CASSVGPGLAYEQYF	TGTGCCAGCAGCGTAGGCCCCGGTCTCGCCTACGAGCAGTACTTC
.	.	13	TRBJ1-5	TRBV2	CASTREEDQPQHF	TGTGCCAGCACCCGGGAAGAGGATCAGCCCCAGCATTTT
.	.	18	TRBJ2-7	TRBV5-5	CASSLTPLTGSYSYEQYF	TGTGCCAGCAGCTTGACTCCACTTACGGGGTCCTACTCCTACGAGCAGTACTTC
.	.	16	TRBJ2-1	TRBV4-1	CASSQDSSQIGNEQFF	TGCGCCAGCAGCCAAGATAGCTCCCAAATTGGGAATGAGCAGTTCTTC
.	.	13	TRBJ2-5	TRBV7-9	CASSFLSEETQYF	TGTGCCAGCAGCTTTTTATCCGAGGAGACCCAGTACTTC
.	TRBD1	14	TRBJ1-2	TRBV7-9	CASDREEANYGYTF	TGTGCCAGCGACAGGGAGGAAGCTAACTATGGCTACACCTTC
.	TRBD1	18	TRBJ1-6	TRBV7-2	CASSTRTGGRSYNSPLHF	TGTGCCAGCAGCACCCGGACAGGGGGCAGGTCCTATAATTCACCCCTCCACTTT